A selection of T cell receptor beta chains follows, all from one sample in a study of blood T cells in healthy people across ages. MiXCR, run by TCRdb on the 5' RACE reads, gives a single entry per CDR3 protein. This sample has approximately 1.5 million distinct CDR3 sequences, with 35% to 45% found just once. The sample comprised blood. Receptors were obtained from a woman aged 18-29 years in good health. Each CDR3 is given with its conserved first and last residue. A D gene is named only where the DNA matches it firmly. Size tells how often a clone was seen (once, few, many) or the class of an expanded clone, and some rows leave it out.

15	.	TRBJ1-6	.	TRBV6-2/TRBV6-3	CASSSRAAYNSPLHF	TGTGCCAGCAGTAGTCGGGCGGCCTATAATTCACCCCTCCACTTT
13	.	TRBJ1-6	.	TRBV30	CAWSVRTNSPLHF	TGTGCCTGGAGTGTCCGGACTAATTCACCCCTCCACTTT
18	TRBD2	TRBJ2-4	.	TRBV2	CASSGLAGGRETKNIQYF	TGTGCCAGCAGTGGACTAGCGGGGGGGCGAGAAACCAAAAACATTCAGTACTTC
17	.	TRBJ2-1	.	TRBV10-3	CAISEPRSGLSYNEQFF	TGTGCCATCAGTGAGCCACGGAGCGGGTTGTCCTACAATGAGCAGTTCTTC
14	.	TRBJ2-2	.	TRBV7-9	CASSSGVRTGELFF	TGTGCCAGCAGCTCGGGAGTTAGAACCGGGGAGCTGTTTTTT
12	.	TRBJ2-1	.	TRBV11-2	CASSLGWQGQFF	TGTGCAAGCAGCTTAGGCTGGCAGGGGCAGTTCTTC
10	.	TRBJ2-1	many	TRBV20-1	CSASNNEQFF	TGCAGTGCTAGTAATAATGAGCAGTTCTTC
14	.	TRBJ1-2	.	TRBV3-1	CASSQDFRNYGYTF	TGTGCCAGCAGCCAAGATTTCAGGAACTATGGCTACACCTTC
15	TRBD1	TRBJ2-7	.	TRBV28	CASSSGTDGYGEQYF	TGTGCCAGCAGTTCCGGGACAGATGGCTACGGCGAGCAGTACTTC
17	TRBD1	TRBJ1-6	few	TRBV7-9	CASSFNPGTEKNSPLHF	TGTGCCAGCAGCTTTAATCCCGGGACAGAAAAGAATTCACCCCTCCACTTT